The 4 T cell receptor beta chains given below trace back to one sample, sequenced in a study of T cell responses to AZD1222 COVID-19 vaccine. Only in-frame clones appear in the TCRdb table, and some are missing; sequencing was by immunoSEQ multiplex PCR. The table has 90,000 to 120,000 clones, 70% to 90% seen once. The specimen was peripheral blood, collected on day 0 of AZD1222 vaccination. All receptors derive from an adult in good health.

CDR3 amino acids: CASSPRTGNSYNSPLHF. CDR3 nucleotides: TGTGCCAGCAGCCCGCGAACAGGGAATTCCTATAATTCACCCCTCCACTTT. J is TRBJ1-6 and V is TRBV5-4; a possible D gene is TRBD1 (6 bases). Germline V lookup: CDR1 SGHNT, CDR2 YYREEE (reference sequence). The CDR3 extends over 17 amino acids. V lost 4 bases and J lost 1, with 15 bases in between.

V is TRBV11-2 and J is TRBJ2-3; D is uncertain. The CDR3 length is 12 residues. Germline lookup yields CDR1 SGHAT and CDR2 FQNNGV. V dropped 1 base and J dropped 6 bases, with 5 bases sitting between them. CDR3 region: CASSLVGDTQYF. The DNA for the CDR3 is TGTGCCAGCAGCTTAGTAGGGGATACGCAGTATTTT.

V gene TRBV24-1 combines with J gene TRBJ2-3; D is perhaps TRBD2 (6 bases). Germline V lookup: CDR1 KGHDR, CDR2 SFDVKD. Trimming removed 10 bases from V and 0 bases from J, with 10 bases in between. The CDR3 length is 13 residues. As DNA, the CDR3 is TGTGCCACGGGGGGAGTTAGCACAGATACGCAGTATTTT. As protein: CATGGVSTDTQYF.

V and J are TRBV7-3 and TRBJ1-6; D perhaps matches TRBD1 (5 bases). Trimming shortened V by 6 bases and J by 10 bases, and 13 bases separated the two germline ends. Germline V gene lookup returns CDR1 SGHTA and CDR2 FQGTGA. This CDR3 region has 13 residues. CDR3 region: CASSSGQGSPLHF. In DNA, the CDR3 is TGTGCCAGCAGTTCGGGTCAGGGCTCACCCCTCCACTTT.